This T cell receptor (beta chain) was documented in a study of OX40 agonist ivuxolimab in advanced cancers. Study overall: At doses from 0.01 to 10 mg/kg, patients were given intravenous ivuxolimab every 2 weeks. Among those treated, three patients had partial responses, one with hepatocellular carcinoma and two with cutaneous melanoma.

Germline lookup yields CDR1 LGHNA and CDR2 YNFKEQ. V was shortened by 0 bases and J by 2 bases, with 10 bases between the two germline ends. The CDR3 runs to 15 residues. Measured with immunoSEQ multiplex PCR; TCRdb has only the in-frame clones, and not every one. Here the sample spans about 76,000 clones, about 85% being singletons. The sequence derives from an adult with an advanced solid tumor such as melanoma, head and neck, liver or kidney cancer. The sample consisted of CD4+ or CD8+ T cells sorted from blood, taken in a trial of the OX40 agonist ivuxolimab. This sequence joins TRBV4-2 and TRBJ2-5; D ambiguous. The CDR3 sequence: CASSQDGSYQETQYF. Here the CDR3 DNA reads TGTGCCAGCAGCCAAGATGGATCGTATCAAGAGACCCAGTACTTC.